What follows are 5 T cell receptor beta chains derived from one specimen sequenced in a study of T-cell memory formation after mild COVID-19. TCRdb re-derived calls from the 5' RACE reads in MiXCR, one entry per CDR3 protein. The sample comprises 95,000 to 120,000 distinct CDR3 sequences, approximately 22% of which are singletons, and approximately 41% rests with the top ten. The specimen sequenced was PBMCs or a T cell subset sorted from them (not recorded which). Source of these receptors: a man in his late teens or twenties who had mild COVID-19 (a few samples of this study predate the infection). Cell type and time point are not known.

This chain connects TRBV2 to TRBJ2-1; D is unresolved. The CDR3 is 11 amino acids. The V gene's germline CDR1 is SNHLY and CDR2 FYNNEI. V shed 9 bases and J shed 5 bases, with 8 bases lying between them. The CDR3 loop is CARDQNNEQFF. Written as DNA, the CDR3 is TGTGCCAGGGACCAGAACAATGAGCAGTTCTTC.

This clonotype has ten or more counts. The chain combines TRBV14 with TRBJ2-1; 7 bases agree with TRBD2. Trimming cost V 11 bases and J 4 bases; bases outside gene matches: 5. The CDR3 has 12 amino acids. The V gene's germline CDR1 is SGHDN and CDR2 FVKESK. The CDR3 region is CASGGLYNEQFF. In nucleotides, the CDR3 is TGTGCCTCGGGGGGACTATACAATGAGCAGTTCTTC.

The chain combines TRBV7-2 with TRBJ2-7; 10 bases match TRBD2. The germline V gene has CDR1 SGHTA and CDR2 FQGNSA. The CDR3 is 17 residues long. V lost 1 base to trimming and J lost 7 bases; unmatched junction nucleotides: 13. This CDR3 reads CASSLDRPLAGVREQYF. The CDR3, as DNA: TGTGCCAGCAGCTTAGACCGACCGCTAGCGGGGGTGCGGGAGCAGTACTTC.

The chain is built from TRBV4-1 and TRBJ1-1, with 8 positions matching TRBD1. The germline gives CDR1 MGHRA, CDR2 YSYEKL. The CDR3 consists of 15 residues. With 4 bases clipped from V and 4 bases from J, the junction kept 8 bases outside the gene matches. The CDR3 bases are TGCGCCAGCAGCCGGATGGACAGGGTGGGCACTGAAGCTTTCTTT. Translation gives CASSRMDRVGTEAFF.

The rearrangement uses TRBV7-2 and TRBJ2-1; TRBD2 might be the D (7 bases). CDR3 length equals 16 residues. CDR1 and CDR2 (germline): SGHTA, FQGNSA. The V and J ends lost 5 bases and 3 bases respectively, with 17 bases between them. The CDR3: CASSPLAGANYNEQFF. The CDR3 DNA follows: TGTGCCAGCAGCCCCCTCGCGGGGGCCAACTACAATGAGCAGTTCTTC.